The following is a T cell receptor (beta chain) sequence with its context. Libraries were prepared by immunoSEQ multiplex PCR; TCRdb keeps only in-frame clonotypes and omits some of them. The sample has about 55,000 clones, just over 90% seen once. CDR1 and CDR2 (germline): MDHEN, SYDVKM. V lost 5 bases, J lost 6 bases, and 5 bases stayed unmatched. The CDR3 covers 13 residues. The data stem from a study of T cell changes during pregnancy in multiple sclerosis. The V gene is TRBV28, the J gene TRBJ1-2; TRBD1 matches 8 bases. The origin of this receptor is a female donor with multiple sclerosis, enrolled in a pregnancy study. The sample was CD8+ T cells from peripheral blood mononuclear cells, taken in the second trimester of pregnancy. This chain's CDR3 is CASSEDRADGYTF. The CDR3 region has the DNA TGTGCCAGCAGTGAGGACAGGGCGGATGGCTACACCTTC.